These T cell receptor beta chains were read from a single sample in a study of cytomegalovirus exposure and HLA in healthy donors. Sequencing was performed with immunoSEQ multiplex PCR; in TCRdb, only in-frame clones are kept and a portion is missing. The table shows about 140,000 clones, with 82% occurring only once. Sequencing input: PBMCs. These receptors were collected from a male donor in good health and CMV-seronegative. CDR3s include the opening cysteine and the closing phenylalanine or tryptophan. The D gene is left open where the match is weak. Clone size is given for some rows only: seen once, a few or many times, or a class if the clone is expanded.

>TRBV5-1|NA|TRBJ1-2|TRBD1
CASSYTPGQAAGYTF
TGCGCCAGCAGCTACACACCCGGACAGGCCGCGGGCTACACCTTC
>TRBV27|NA|TRBJ1-6|TRBD1
CASSGQGSISPLHF
TGTGCCAGCAGCGGACAGGGGTCGATATCACCCCTCCACTTT
>TRBV5-4|NA|TRBJ2-1|NA
CASSLGGQRYNEQFF
TGTGCCAGCAGCTTGGGGGGACAACGATACAATGAGCAGTTCTTC
>TRBV9|NA|TRBJ2-3|NA
CASTQRSGAGDTQYF
TGTGCCAGCACCCAGAGGAGTGGGGCAGGAGATACGCAGTATTTT
>TRBV5-1|NA|TRBJ1-2|TRBD1
CASSPSGQSVVYTF
TGCGCCAGCAGCCCCTCGGGACAGTCTGTGGTCTACACCTTC
>TRBV7-9|NA|TRBJ1-1|NA
CASSLVGDHVKAFF
TGTGCCAGCAGCTTAGTGGGCGACCATGTGAAAGCTTTCTTT
>TRBV7-2|NA|TRBJ2-4|TRBD1
CASSPTRTGRSDQYF
TGTGCCAGCAGCCCAACGCGGACAGGGAGGTCGGATCAGTACTTC
>TRBV5-1|NA|TRBJ2-3|NA
CASSLEGGTDTQYF
TGCGCCAGCAGCCTGGAAGGGGGCACAGATACGCAGTATTTT
>TRBV9|few|TRBJ2-1|TRBD1
CASSVAGGSYNEQFF
TGTGCCAGCAGCGTAGCAGGGGGCTCCTACAATGAGCAGTTCTTC
>TRBV7-9|NA|TRBJ2-3|TRBD2
CASSASGRPTQYF
TGTGCCAGCAGCGCTTCCGGGAGGCCTACGCAGTATTTT